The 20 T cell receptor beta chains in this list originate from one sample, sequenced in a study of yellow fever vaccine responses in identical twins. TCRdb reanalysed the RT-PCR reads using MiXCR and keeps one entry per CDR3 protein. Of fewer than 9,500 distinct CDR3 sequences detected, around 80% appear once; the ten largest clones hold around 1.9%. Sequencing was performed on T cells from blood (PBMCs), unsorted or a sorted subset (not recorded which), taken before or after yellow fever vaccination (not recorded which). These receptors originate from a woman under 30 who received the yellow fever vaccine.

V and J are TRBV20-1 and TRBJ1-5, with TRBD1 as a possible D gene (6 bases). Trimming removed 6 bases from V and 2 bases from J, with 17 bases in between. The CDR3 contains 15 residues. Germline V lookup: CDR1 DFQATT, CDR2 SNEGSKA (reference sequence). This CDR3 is CSAKGGGRGNQPQHF. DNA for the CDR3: TGCAGTGCCAAAGGTGGGGGCCGGGGCAATCAGCCCCAGCATTTT.

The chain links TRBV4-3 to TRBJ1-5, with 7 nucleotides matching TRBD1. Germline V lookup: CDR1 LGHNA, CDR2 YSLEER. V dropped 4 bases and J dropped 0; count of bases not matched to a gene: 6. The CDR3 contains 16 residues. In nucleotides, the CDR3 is TGCGCCAGCAGCCCTGAGGGACAGTATAGCAATCAGCCCCAGCATTTT. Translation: CASSPEGQYSNQPQHF.

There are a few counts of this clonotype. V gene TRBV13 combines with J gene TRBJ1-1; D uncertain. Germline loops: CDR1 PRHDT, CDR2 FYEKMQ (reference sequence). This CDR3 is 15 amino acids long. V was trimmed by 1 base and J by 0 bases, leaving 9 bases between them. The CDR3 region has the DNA TGTGCCAGCAGCTTAGATCGTAGGGTGAACACTGAAGCTTTCTTT. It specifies CASSLDRRVNTEAFF.

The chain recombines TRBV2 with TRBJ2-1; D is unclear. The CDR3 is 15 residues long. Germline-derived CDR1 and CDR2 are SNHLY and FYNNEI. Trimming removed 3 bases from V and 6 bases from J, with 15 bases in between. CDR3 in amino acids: CASSETPGPFNEQFF. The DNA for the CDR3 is TGTGCCAGCAGTGAGACCCCAGGTCCGTTCAATGAGCAGTTCTTC. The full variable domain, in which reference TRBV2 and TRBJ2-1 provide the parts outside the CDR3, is EPEVTQTPSHQVTQMGQEVILRCVPISNHLYFYWYRQILGQKVEFLVSFYNNEISEKSEIFDDQFSVERPDGSNFTLKIRSTKLEDSAMYFCASSETPGPFNEQFFGPGTRLTVL.

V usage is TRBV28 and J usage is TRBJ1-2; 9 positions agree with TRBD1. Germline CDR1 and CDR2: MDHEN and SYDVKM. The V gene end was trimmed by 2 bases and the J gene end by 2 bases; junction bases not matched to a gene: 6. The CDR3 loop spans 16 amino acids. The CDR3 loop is CASSLQLGTGNYGYTF. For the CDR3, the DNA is TGTGCCAGCAGTTTACAATTAGGGACAGGGAACTATGGCTACACCTTC.

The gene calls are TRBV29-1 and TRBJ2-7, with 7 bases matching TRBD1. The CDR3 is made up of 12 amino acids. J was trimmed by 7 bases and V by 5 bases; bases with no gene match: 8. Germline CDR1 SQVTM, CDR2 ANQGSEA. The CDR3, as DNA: TGCAGCGTTAGCCGGGACAGTTGGGAGCAGTACTTC. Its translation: CSVSRDSWEQYF.

The CDR3 region has the DNA TGTGCCAGCAGTCAAAGGGACAGGGCAACCGAAAAACTGTTTTTT. Its protein is CASSQRDRATEKLFF. This chain connects TRBV27 to TRBJ1-4; TRBD1 agrees at 9 bases. The V gene's germline CDR1 is MNHEY and CDR2 SMNVEV (reference sequence). Trimming removed 5 bases from V and 8 bases from J; junction bases left unmatched: 9. CDR3 length: 15 amino acids.

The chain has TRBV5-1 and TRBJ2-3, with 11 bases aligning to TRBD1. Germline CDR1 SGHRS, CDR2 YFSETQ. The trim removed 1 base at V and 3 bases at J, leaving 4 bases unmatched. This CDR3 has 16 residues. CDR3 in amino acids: CASSLFGQGATDTQYF. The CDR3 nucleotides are TGCGCCAGCAGCTTGTTTGGACAGGGGGCTACAGATACGCAGTATTTT. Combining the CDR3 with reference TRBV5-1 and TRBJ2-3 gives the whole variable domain KAGVTQTPRYLIKTRGQQVTLSCSPISGHRSVSWYQQTPGQGLQFLFEYFSETQRNKGNFPGRFSGRQFSNSRSEMNVSTLELGDSALYLCASSLFGQGATDTQYFGPGTRLTVL.

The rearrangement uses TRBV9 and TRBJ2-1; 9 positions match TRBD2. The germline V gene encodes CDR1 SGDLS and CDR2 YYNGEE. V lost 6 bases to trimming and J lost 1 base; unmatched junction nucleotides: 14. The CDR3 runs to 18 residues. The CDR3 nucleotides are TGTGCCAGCATGTCGGGTAGACTAGCGGCATTTTCCTACAATGAGCAGTTCTTC. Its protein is CASMSGRLAAFSYNEQFF.

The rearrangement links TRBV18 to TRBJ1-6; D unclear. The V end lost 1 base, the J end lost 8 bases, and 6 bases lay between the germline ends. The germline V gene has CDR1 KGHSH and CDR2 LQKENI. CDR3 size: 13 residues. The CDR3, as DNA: TGTGCCAGCTCACCACGGGAGCATTCACCCCTCCACTTT. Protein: CASSPREHSPLHF.

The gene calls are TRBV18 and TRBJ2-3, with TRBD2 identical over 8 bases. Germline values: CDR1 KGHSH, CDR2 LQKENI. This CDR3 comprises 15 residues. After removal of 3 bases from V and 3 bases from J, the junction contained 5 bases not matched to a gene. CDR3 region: CASSPSGSLTDTQYF. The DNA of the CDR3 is TGTGCCAGCTCACCCAGCGGGAGTTTAACAGATACGCAGTATTTT. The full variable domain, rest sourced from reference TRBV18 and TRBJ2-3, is NAGVMQNPRHLVRRRGQEARLRCSPMKGHSHVYWYRQLPEEGLKFMVYLQKENIIDESGMPKERFSAEFPKEGPSILRIQQVVRGDSAAYFCASSPSGSLTDTQYFGPGTRLTVL.

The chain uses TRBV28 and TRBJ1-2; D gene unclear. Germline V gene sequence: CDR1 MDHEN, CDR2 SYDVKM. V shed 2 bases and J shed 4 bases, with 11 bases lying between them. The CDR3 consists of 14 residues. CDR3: CASSLAPQVYGYTF. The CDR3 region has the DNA TGTGCCAGCAGTTTAGCCCCGCAAGTCTATGGCTACACCTTC.

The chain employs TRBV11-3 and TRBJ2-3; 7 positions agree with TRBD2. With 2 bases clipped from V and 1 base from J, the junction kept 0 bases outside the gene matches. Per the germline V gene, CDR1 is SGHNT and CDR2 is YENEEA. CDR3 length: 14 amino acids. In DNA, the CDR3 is TGTGCCAGCAGCTTACTAGCGGGCACAGATACGCAGTATTTT. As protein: CASSLLAGTDTQYF.

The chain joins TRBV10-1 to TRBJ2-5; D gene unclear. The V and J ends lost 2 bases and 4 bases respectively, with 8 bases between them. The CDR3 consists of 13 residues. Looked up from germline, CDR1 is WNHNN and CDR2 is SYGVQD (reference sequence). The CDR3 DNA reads TGCGCCAGCAGTGAGCGTGGATCAGAGACCCAGTACTTC. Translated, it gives CASSERGSETQYF.

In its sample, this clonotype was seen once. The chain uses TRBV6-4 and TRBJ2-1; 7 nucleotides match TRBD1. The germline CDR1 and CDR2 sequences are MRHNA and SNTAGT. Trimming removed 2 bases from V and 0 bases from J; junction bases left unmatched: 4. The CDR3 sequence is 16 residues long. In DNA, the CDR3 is TGTGCCAGCAGTGACATAGCAGGGGGCTCCTACAATGAGCAGTTCTTC. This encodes CASSDIAGGSYNEQFF.

CDR3 nucleotides: TGTGCCAGCAGAGACCCGGTGCGGGCTGAAGCTTTCTTT. This sequence encodes CASRDPVRAEAFF. J is TRBJ1-1 and V is TRBV12-3 or TRBV12-4; unclear D gene. V dropped 6 bases and J dropped 6 bases, with 14 bases sitting between them. CDR3 length equals 13 residues.

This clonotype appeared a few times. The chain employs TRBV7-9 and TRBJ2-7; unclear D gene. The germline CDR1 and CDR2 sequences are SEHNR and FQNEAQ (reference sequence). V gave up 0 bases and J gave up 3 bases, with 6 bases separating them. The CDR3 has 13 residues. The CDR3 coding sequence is TGTGCCAGCAGCTTAGCGGGGTACTACGAGCAGTACTTC. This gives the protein CASSLAGYYEQYF.

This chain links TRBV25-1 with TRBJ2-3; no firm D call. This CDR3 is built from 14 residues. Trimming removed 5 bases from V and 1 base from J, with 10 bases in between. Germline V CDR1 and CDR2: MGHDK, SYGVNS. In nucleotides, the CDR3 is TGTGCCAGCAGTAGGCCAGGAGGCACAGATACGCAGTATTTT. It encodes CASSRPGGTDTQYF. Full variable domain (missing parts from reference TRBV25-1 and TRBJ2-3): EADIYQTPRYLVIGTGKKITLECSQTMGHDKMYWYQQDPGMELHLIHYSYGVNSTEKGDLSSESTVSRIRTEHFPLTLESARPSHTSQYLCASSRPGGTDTQYFGPGTRLTVL.

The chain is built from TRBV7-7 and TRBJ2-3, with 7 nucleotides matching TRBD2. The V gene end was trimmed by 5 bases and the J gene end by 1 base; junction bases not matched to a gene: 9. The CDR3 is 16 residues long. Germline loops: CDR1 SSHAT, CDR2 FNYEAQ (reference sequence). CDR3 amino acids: CASSPGLFIGTDTQYF. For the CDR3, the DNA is TGTGCCAGCAGCCCGGGACTATTCATTGGCACAGATACGCAGTATTTT.

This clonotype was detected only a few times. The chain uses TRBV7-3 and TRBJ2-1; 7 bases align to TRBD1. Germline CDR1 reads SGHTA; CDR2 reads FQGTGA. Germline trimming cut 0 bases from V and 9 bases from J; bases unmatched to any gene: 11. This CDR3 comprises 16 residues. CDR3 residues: CASSLTGSSPGGEQFF. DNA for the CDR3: TGTGCCAGCAGCTTAACGGGATCATCTCCAGGGGGTGAGCAGTTCTTC.